A selection of T cell receptor beta chains follows, all from one sample in a study of blood T cell repertoires in COVID-19. The assay was immunoSEQ multiplex PCR, and TCRdb's table has in-frame clones only and misses some. The data show roughly 200,000 clones, with around 86% seen just once and 3.5% to 4.5% held by the top ten. The sample consisted of PBMCs or T cells enriched from blood (not recorded which). The receptors here all came from a woman in her 40s with acute COVID-19. CDR3s include the opening cysteine and the closing phenylalanine or tryptophan. The D gene is left open where the match is weak. Size tells how often a clone was seen (once, few, many) or the class of an expanded clone, and some rows leave it out.

v_gene: TRBV6-5
j_gene: TRBJ2-1
abundance: -
d_gene: TRBD2
CDR3aa: CASTSLAGGNVQFF
CDR3nt: TGTGCCAGCACCTCGCTAGCGGGGGGGAATGTGCAGTTCTTC

v_gene: TRBV27
j_gene: TRBJ1-5
abundance: -
d_gene: TRBD1
CDR3aa: CASSPTGQGARQPQHF
CDR3nt: TGTGCCAGCAGTCCCACTGGACAGGGGGCTCGTCAGCCCCAGCATTTT

v_gene: TRBV5-4
j_gene: TRBJ1-2
abundance: -
d_gene: -
CDR3aa: CASSSPLAGYTF
CDR3nt: TGTGCCAGCAGCTCCCCACTTGCCGGCTACACCTTC

v_gene: TRBV7-2
j_gene: TRBJ1-1
abundance: -
d_gene: -
CDR3aa: CASSRQTRNTEAFF
CDR3nt: TGTGCCAGCAGTCGCCAAACAAGGAACACTGAAGCTTTCTTT

v_gene: TRBV5-1
j_gene: TRBJ2-3
abundance: -
d_gene: -
CDR3aa: CASSLAEVQADTQYF
CDR3nt: TGCGCCAGCAGCTTGGCGGAGGTCCAGGCAGATACGCAGTATTTT

v_gene: TRBV2
j_gene: TRBJ1-2
abundance: -
d_gene: TRBD1
CDR3aa: CASSESAQGVGYTF
CDR3nt: TGTGCCAGCAGTGAATCGGCCCAGGGGGTAGGCTACACCTTC

v_gene: TRBV7-2
j_gene: TRBJ1-2
abundance: few
d_gene: -
CDR3aa: CASSQKGGVYTF
CDR3nt: TGTGCCAGCAGCCAAAAGGGAGGGGTCTACACCTTC

v_gene: TRBV6-5
j_gene: TRBJ1-6
abundance: -
d_gene: -
CDR3aa: CASTRGNSYNSPLHF
CDR3nt: TGTGCCAGTACCAGGGGTAACTCCTATAATTCACCCCTCCACTTT

v_gene: TRBV30
j_gene: TRBJ1-1
abundance: -
d_gene: -
CDR3aa: CAWNQRGTEAFF
CDR3nt: TGTGCCTGGAATCAGAGAGGAACTGAAGCTTTCTTT

v_gene: TRBV7-2
j_gene: TRBJ1-4
abundance: -
d_gene: -
CDR3aa: CASSEEPREKLFF
CDR3nt: TGTGCCAGCAGCGAGGAACCGAGGGAAAAACTGTTTTTT

v_gene: TRBV11-1
j_gene: TRBJ1-4
abundance: -
d_gene: TRBD1
CDR3aa: CASSLDRGDEKLFF
CDR3nt: TGTGCCAGCAGCCTCGACAGGGGAGACGAAAAACTGTTTTTT

v_gene: TRBV7-8
j_gene: TRBJ1-3
abundance: -
d_gene: TRBD1
CDR3aa: CASIRQQWDRVSGNTIYF
CDR3nt: TGTGCCAGCATCCGCCAACAGTGGGACAGGGTCTCTGGAAACACCATATATTTT

v_gene: TRBV7-2
j_gene: TRBJ2-2
abundance: few
d_gene: TRBD1
CDR3aa: CASSFGARDRAGELFF
CDR3nt: TGTGCCAGCAGCTTCGGTGCTCGGGACAGGGCCGGGGAGCTGTTTTTT

v_gene: TRBV6-6
j_gene: TRBJ1-3
abundance: -
d_gene: -
CDR3aa: CASESRGGAGNTIYF
CDR3nt: TGTGCCAGCGAATCACGGGGGGGGGCTGGAAACACCATATATTTT

v_gene: TRBV19
j_gene: TRBJ1-1
abundance: once
d_gene: TRBD1
CDR3aa: CASTGRGLLNTEAFF
CDR3nt: TGTGCCAGTACGGGCAGGGGGCTATTGAACACTGAAGCTTTCTTT

v_gene: TRBV7-9
j_gene: TRBJ1-4
abundance: -
d_gene: -
CDR3aa: CASLRDDTEKLFF
CDR3nt: TGTGCCAGCCTCAGGGATGATACTGAAAAACTGTTTTTT

v_gene: TRBV19
j_gene: TRBJ1-1
abundance: -
d_gene: -
CDR3aa: CASSKNREPMNTEAFF
CDR3nt: TGTGCCAGTAGTAAAAACAGGGAACCAATGAACACTGAAGCTTTCTTT

v_gene: TRBV7-2
j_gene: TRBJ1-5
abundance: -
d_gene: TRBD1
CDR3aa: CASSLGGGTAINQPQHF
CDR3nt: TGTGCCAGCAGCTTAGGCGGTGGGACAGCGATCAATCAGCCCCAGCATTTT

v_gene: TRBV19
j_gene: TRBJ1-5
abundance: -
d_gene: TRBD1
CDR3aa: CASTPGTGGQQPQHF
CDR3nt: TGTGCCAGTACCCCAGGCACAGGGGGCCAGCAGCCCCAGCATTTT

v_gene: TRBV2
j_gene: TRBJ2-3
abundance: -
d_gene: -
CDR3aa: CASSLRDTQYF
CDR3nt: TGTGCCAGCAGTTTACGGGATACGCAGTATTTT

v_gene: TRBV2
j_gene: TRBJ1-2
abundance: -
d_gene: TRBD1
CDR3aa: CASSERGQGGYGYTF
CDR3nt: TGTGCCAGCAGCGAAAGGGGACAGGGTGGCTATGGCTACACCTTC

v_gene: TRBV18
j_gene: TRBJ1-3
abundance: -
d_gene: -
CDR3aa: CASYNQGTTLAGNTIYF
CDR3nt: TGTGCCAGCTATAACCAGGGTACCACCTTAGCTGGAAACACCATATATTTT

v_gene: TRBV25-1
j_gene: TRBJ1-1
abundance: -
d_gene: -
CDR3aa: CASSRGGNTEAFF
CDR3nt: TGTGCCAGCAGTCGAGGTGGGAACACTGAAGCTTTCTTT

v_gene: TRBV30
j_gene: TRBJ1-2
abundance: -
d_gene: -
CDR3aa: CAWKDDGTSNYGYTF
CDR3nt: TGTGCCTGGAAGGACGACGGGACTTCTAACTATGGCTACACCTTC

v_gene: TRBV9
j_gene: TRBJ2-2
abundance: once
d_gene: -
CDR3aa: CASSVEGGTFTGELFF
CDR3nt: TGTGCCAGCAGCGTAGAGGGGGGGACTTTCACCGGGGAGCTGTTTTTT

v_gene: TRBV6-5
j_gene: TRBJ1-1
abundance: -
d_gene: -
CDR3aa: CASSPKGRVKGAFF
CDR3nt: TGTGCCAGCAGCCCGAAGGGCAGGGTTAAGGGAGCTTTCTTT

v_gene: TRBV9
j_gene: TRBJ1-2
abundance: -
d_gene: -
CDR3aa: CASSVVVGGEVGYTF
CDR3nt: TGTGCCAGCAGCGTAGTAGTAGGGGGAGAGGTCGGCTACACCTTC

v_gene: TRBV6-2/TRBV6-3
j_gene: TRBJ2-3
abundance: -
d_gene: -
CDR3aa: CASSYIVGGATDTQYF
CDR3nt: TGTGCCAGCAGTTACATCGTTGGCGGGGCCACAGATACGCAGTATTTT

v_gene: TRBV11-2
j_gene: TRBJ2-2
abundance: -
d_gene: TRBD2
CDR3aa: CASTRLAAGELFF
CDR3nt: TGTGCCAGCACCCGACTAGCGGCCGGGGAGCTGTTTTTT

v_gene: TRBV21-1
j_gene: TRBJ2-1
abundance: -
d_gene: -
CDR3aa: CASAGGPDEQFF
CDR3nt: TGTGCCAGTGCGGGGGGTCCGGATGAGCAGTTCTTC

v_gene: TRBV6-5
j_gene: TRBJ1-2
abundance: -
d_gene: -
CDR3aa: CASNPGGGANGYTF
CDR3nt: TGTGCCAGCAACCCGGGAGGGGGAGCGAATGGCTACACCTTC

v_gene: TRBV18
j_gene: TRBJ1-2
abundance: -
d_gene: TRBD1
CDR3aa: CASSPPDRGPYGYTF
CDR3nt: TGTGCCAGCTCACCGCCGGACAGGGGGCCATATGGCTACACCTTC

v_gene: TRBV5-1
j_gene: TRBJ1-4
abundance: -
d_gene: -
CDR3aa: CASFVGVGEKLFF
CDR3nt: TGCGCCAGCTTCGTGGGAGTAGGGGAAAAACTGTTTTTT

v_gene: TRBV5-6
j_gene: TRBJ2-7
abundance: once
d_gene: TRBD1
CDR3aa: CASRALTGAYEQYF
CDR3nt: TGTGCCAGCAGGGCTCTGACAGGGGCTTACGAGCAGTACTTC

v_gene: TRBV2
j_gene: TRBJ1-5
abundance: -
d_gene: -
CDR3aa: CASILSGSGHQPQHF
CDR3nt: TGTGCCAGCATCCTGTCAGGGTCTGGGCATCAGCCCCAGCATTTT

v_gene: TRBV5-1
j_gene: TRBJ2-2
abundance: -
d_gene: TRBD2
CDR3aa: CASSFAGGINTGELFF
CDR3nt: TGCGCCAGCAGCTTTGCCGGGGGGATTAACACCGGGGAGCTGTTTTTT